What follows describes a single TCR beta chain. This record comes from a study of Ad26.COV2.S vaccination and SARS-CoV-2 variants. In the study overall: COV1001, an Ad26.COV2.S trial, supplied this vaccine-arm donor.

Germline lookup yields CDR1 SGDLS and CDR2 YYNGEE. Trimming left V 3 bases short and J 5 bases short, with 15 bases between. The CDR3 contains 14 residues. Profiled with immunoSEQ multiplex PCR; TCRdb holds only in-frame clones, not every one. The sample has around 310,000 clones; roughly nine tenths are singletons. Treatment defined: around 19 received Ad26.COV2.S at low or high dose, single or two shots; 5 received placebo; per-sample allocation not given. Sampling was done on day 63 after the first vaccine or placebo injection. The donor's status was that of an adult aged 18-55 years in Boston. The chain combines TRBV9 with TRBJ2-7; possibly TRBD2 for D (5 bases). The sequences come from peripheral blood, collected in a trial of Ad26.COV2.S vaccine versus placebo. This receptor was taken from a person between 18 and 60 years old who received the Ad26.COV2.S COVID-19 vaccine or a placebo. CDR3 DNA: TGTGCCAGCAGCGCCCACCCGGACTCTAACGAGCAGTACGTC. Amino acids: CASSAHPDSNEQYV.